These T cell receptor beta chains were read from a single sample in a study of T cell responses to AZD1222 COVID-19 vaccine. Sequencing was performed with immunoSEQ multiplex PCR; in TCRdb, only in-frame clones are kept and a portion is missing. The repertoire holds approximately 180,000 clones, 90% seen once, with roughly 2.8% in the top ten. Here the sequenced sample was peripheral blood, taken on day 0 of AZD1222 vaccination. Every receptor here comes from an adult in good health. CDR3s include the opening cysteine and the closing phenylalanine or tryptophan. The D gene is left open where the match is weak. Clone size is given for some rows only: seen once, a few or many times, or a class if the clone is expanded.

v_call,j_call,d_call,clone_size,cdr3_nt,cdr3_aa
TRBV4-3,TRBJ2-2,TRBD1,-,TGCGCCAGCAGCCCCCGCGACAGGGGGCCCGGGGAGCTGTTTTTT,CASSPRDRGPGELFF
TRBV18,TRBJ2-3,-,-,TGTGCCAGCTCACCTGGCCCCACAGATACGCAGTATTTT,CASSPGPTDTQYF
TRBV6-5,TRBJ2-7,TRBD1,-,TGTGCCAGCAGTTACGTACAGGGGGCGGACGAGCAGTACTTC,CASSYVQGADEQYF
TRBV9,TRBJ1-1,TRBD1,-,TGTGCCAGCAGCGTAGGACAGGGGGCATCTGAAGCTTTCTTT,CASSVGQGASEAFF
TRBV7-9,TRBJ2-2,TRBD2,-,TGTGCCAGCAGCTTACCGGCTAGCGGGGGGGAGCTGTTTTTT,CASSLPASGGELFF
TRBV7-2,TRBJ1-3,-,-,TGTGCCAGCAGCGGAGACCCTAGAAACACCATATATTTT,CASSGDPRNTIYF
TRBV27,TRBJ2-1,-,-,TGTGCCAGCAGTTTATCGATAGGTTACAATGAGCAGTTCTTC,CASSLSIGYNEQFF
TRBV2,TRBJ1-5,-,-,TGTGCCAGCAGTGACAGGGTTAGTGGGAATCAGCCCCAGCATTTT,CASSDRVSGNQPQHF
TRBV5-1,TRBJ2-2,-,-,TGCGCCAGCAGCTTGAAACGGCCCAACACCGGGGAGCTGTTTTTT,CASSLKRPNTGELFF
TRBV19,TRBJ2-7,-,-,TGTGCCAGTAGTAGCGGACTCACCGGGGGCTACGAGCAGTACTTC,CASSSGLTGGYEQYF
TRBV2,TRBJ1-4,TRBD1,-,TGTGCCACCGGCCGGGGGACAGGGCTCGAAAAACTGTTTTTT,CATGRGTGLEKLFF
TRBV30,TRBJ1-5,-,once,TGTGCCTGGAGTGGGCAGGCGAATCAGCCCCAGCATTTT,CAWSGQANQPQHF
TRBV5-4,TRBJ2-7,-,-,TGTGCCAGCACCCTCTCAGGGGACGCTGCCTACGAGCAGTACTTC,CASTLSGDAAYEQYF
TRBV6-5,TRBJ1-2,TRBD1,-,TGTGCCAGCAGGCTGGGACAGGGGAACTATGGCTACACCTTC,CASRLGQGNYGYTF
TRBV9,TRBJ2-3,-,-,TGTGCCAGCAGCGGACAGGGGAGGGGTGCAGATACGCAGTATTTT,CASSGQGRGADTQYF
TRBV9,TRBJ2-3,-,once,TGTGCCAGCAGCGAGAGCACAGATACGCAGTATTTT,CASSESTDTQYF
TRBV9,TRBJ2-1,TRBD1,-,TGTGCCAGCAGCGTAGTGAGGGGGCCTCAGTTCTTC,CASSVVRGPQFF
TRBV5-1,TRBJ2-4,-,-,TGCGCCAGCAGCTTGGAGGTGGGGGCAGGATCCAAAAACATTCAGTACTTC,CASSLEVGAGSKNIQYF
TRBV19,TRBJ1-5,TRBD1,-,TGTGCCAGTAATGACAGGGGGGTTCAGCCCCAGCATTTT,CASNDRGVQPQHF
TRBV24-1,TRBJ2-3,TRBD2,-,TGTGCCACCAGTGACTCCCGGACTAGCGGTAGCACAGATACGCAGTATTTT,CATSDSRTSGSTDTQYF
TRBV5-4,TRBJ1-1,TRBD1,-,TGTGCCAGCAGCGCGGACAGGGGGACTGAAGCTTTCTTT,CASSADRGTEAFF
TRBV19,TRBJ2-1,-,-,TGTGCCAGTAGTAGACAAACCCCGGGACCCAACAATGAGCAGTTCTTC,CASSRQTPGPNNEQFF
TRBV10-3,TRBJ2-7,TRBD1,-,TGTGCCATCAGTGAGGGGGACAGCTCCTACGAGCAGTACTTC,CAISEGDSSYEQYF
TRBV30,TRBJ1-3,-,once,TGTGCCTGGAGCGCGCAGGGTTCTGGAAACACCATATATTTT,CAWSAQGSGNTIYF
TRBV5-6,TRBJ2-2,-,-,TGTGCCAGCAGCTTGACAGGGATGAACACCGGGGAGCTGTTTTTT,CASSLTGMNTGELFF
TRBV5-6,TRBJ2-2,-,-,TGTGCCAGCACCCGAACCGGGGAGCTGTTTTTT,CASTRTGELFF
TRBV11-1,TRBJ2-7,-,-,TGTGCCAGCAGCCTCGGGACAACCGGCAAGCAGTACTTC,CASSLGTTGKQYF
TRBV7-3,TRBJ1-1,-,once,TGTGCCAGCAGCGAAGGACATCACACTGAAGCTTTCTTT,CASSEGHHTEAFF
TRBV12-3/TRBV12-4,TRBJ2-5,-,-,TGTGCCAGCAGTTTACCGGAGCAAGAGACCCAGTACTTC,CASSLPEQETQYF
TRBV21-1,TRBJ2-3,-,once,TGTGCCAGCAGCTCGGCGGGGGCGTGCACAGATACGCAGTATTTT,CASSSAGACTDTQYF
TRBV9,TRBJ2-5,TRBD2,-,TGTGCCAGCAGCGTGGGACTAGCGGGGGGAAAGGAGACCCAGTACTTC,CASSVGLAGGKETQYF
TRBV19,TRBJ1-2,-,-,TGTGCCAGTAGTGGATCAGGGGCTGGCTACACCTTC,CASSGSGAGYTF
TRBV19,TRBJ2-3,-,once,TGTGCCAGTAGTATAGATCGACAGATCACAGATACGCAGTATTTT,CASSIDRQITDTQYF
TRBV18,TRBJ1-1,-,-,TGTGCCAGCTCACCGTTTATAACAGGGAGCGGGGGGACTGAAGCTTTCTTT,CASSPFITGSGGTEAFF
TRBV5-6,TRBJ1-1,-,-,TGTGCCAGCAGCTCCTCCAGGAGGGGCACTGAAGCTTTCTTT,CASSSSRRGTEAFF
TRBV12-5,TRBJ2-7,-,-,TGTGCTAGTGACCTCGGCTACGAGCAGTACTTC,CASDLGYEQYF
TRBV7-2,TRBJ2-2,TRBD2,-,TGTGCCAGCAGCTTATTGGCTAGCGGCGGCACCGGGGAGCTGTTTTTT,CASSLLASGGTGELFF
TRBV29-1,TRBJ2-7,-,-,TGCAGCGTAAAGGGGGGAAGCTCCTACGAGCAGTACTTC,CSVKGGSSYEQYF
TRBV4-2,TRBJ2-3,-,-,TGTGCCAGCAGCCAGGGGGGAACCTCCACAGATACGCAGTATTTT,CASSQGGTSTDTQYF
TRBV4-2,TRBJ1-2,-,-,TGTGCCAGCAGCCAAGATCGTGACAGTGACTATGGCTACACCTTC,CASSQDRDSDYGYTF
TRBV2,TRBJ2-7,-,once,TGTGCCAGCAGTGGTAGGGGGGACGAGCAGTACTTC,CASSGRGDEQYF
TRBV7-2,TRBJ2-3,-,-,TGTGCCAGCAGCTTAGGCCCCCCAGGGTTGGGGGCAGATACGCAGTATTTT,CASSLGPPGLGADTQYF
TRBV3-1/TRBV3-2,TRBJ1-3,-,-,TGTGCCAGCAGCCAAGAGGGGGGCTCTGGAAACACCATATATTTT,CASSQEGGSGNTIYF
TRBV7-3,TRBJ1-5,-,-,TGTGCCAGCAGCGGTGGACAGATCAATCAGCCCCAGCATTTT,CASSGGQINQPQHF
TRBV4-2,TRBJ2-1,-,-,TGTGCCAGCAGCCAAGACCCCACGGCGAGCTCCTACAATGAGCAGTTCTTC,CASSQDPTASSYNEQFF
TRBV3-1/TRBV3-2,TRBJ2-2,TRBD1,-,TGTGCCAGCAGCCCCATTCTGCCTGGGACAGGGGGCGTTGGGGAGCTGTTTTTT,CASSPILPGTGGVGELFF
TRBV19,TRBJ1-5,TRBD1,-,TGTGCCAGTAGTAAAAGACAGGGACTGGGTAAACAGCCCCAGCATTTT,CASSKRQGLGKQPQHF
TRBV6-5,TRBJ2-7,TRBD2,-,TGTGCCAGCGGACTAGCCGATACCTACGAGCAGTACTTC,CASGLADTYEQYF
TRBV30,TRBJ1-6,-,-,TGTGCCTGGCAAGTCTATAATTCACCCCTCCACTTT,CAWQVYNSPLHF
TRBV4-2,TRBJ2-5,-,once,TGTGCCAGCAGCCAAGGAGGGGGCGGGGGGCCCTTAGAGACCCAGTACTTC,CASSQGGGGGPLETQYF
TRBV18,TRBJ2-7,-,-,TGTGCCAGCTCACCGCTAGGCTACGAGCAGTACTTC,CASSPLGYEQYF
TRBV7-2,TRBJ1-5,TRBD1,-,TGTGCCAGCAGCTTAGTCGGGACAGGGGTTCAGCCCCAGCATTTT,CASSLVGTGVQPQHF
TRBV5-6,TRBJ1-3,-,-,TGTGCCAGCAGAGAAGGGGGTTCCGGAAACACCATATATTTT,CASREGGSGNTIYF
TRBV27,TRBJ1-1,-,-,TGTGCCAGCAGTTTTCGGGGAGGGACTGAAGCTTTCTTT,CASSFRGGTEAFF
TRBV27,TRBJ1-5,-,-,TGTGCCAGCAGTTTATCAGGGTACAATCAGCCCCAGCATTTT,CASSLSGYNQPQHF
TRBV9,TRBJ2-3,-,-,TGTGCCAGCAGCCCCTCAGGGCCAGATACGCAGTATTTT,CASSPSGPDTQYF
TRBV27,TRBJ1-2,TRBD1,-,TGTGCCACCACAGGGGGCGCAGACTATGGCTACACCTTC,CATTGGADYGYTF
TRBV30,TRBJ2-1,-,-,TGTGCCTGGACCCGGGACTTCGCCAATGAGCAGTTCTTC,CAWTRDFANEQFF
TRBV5-1,TRBJ2-7,TRBD1,-,TGCGCCAGCAGCCCCGGGACAGCCAAATACGAGCAGTACTTC,CASSPGTAKYEQYF